Listed below are T cell receptor beta chains from one sample, sequenced in a study of memory CD4+ T cells and cytomegalovirus serostatus. Libraries were prepared by immunoSEQ multiplex PCR; TCRdb keeps only in-frame clonotypes and omits some of them. The repertoire consists of tens of thousands of clones, with 60% to 80% occurring once and the leading ten covering 0.88%. Specimen: memory CD4+ T cells from blood. These receptors were taken from an adult in good health and CMV-seronegative. The CDR3 runs from the conserved cysteine through the conserved F or W. D genes are given only for firm matches. Clone size is not always given. Where it is, it says once, few, many or a class for expanded clones.

V,size,J,D,CDR3,DNA
TRBV5-4,few,TRBJ1-3,TRBD1,CASSLYQGAGNTIYF,TGTGCCAGCAGCTTGTACCAGGGGGCTGGAAACACCATATATTTT
TRBV7-9,-,TRBJ1-4,TRBD1,CASSPGQGGWGGEKLFF,TGTGCCAGCAGCCCCGGACAGGGGGGTTGGGGTGGTGAAAAACTGTTTTTT
TRBV10-3,medium-sized,TRBJ1-1,TRBD1,CAISEGQGNTEAFF,TGTGCCATCAGTGAGGGACAGGGGAACACTGAAGCTTTCTTT
TRBV2,-,TRBJ1-6,TRBD1,CASSATGSGSPLHF,TGTGCCAGCAGTGCGACAGGGTCGGGTTCACCCCTCCACTTT
TRBV2,-,TRBJ1-1,TRBD1,CASYRGQVMNTEAFF,TGTGCCAGCTATCGCGGACAGGTCATGAACACTGAAGCTTTCTTT
TRBV27,once,TRBJ2-1,TRBD2,CASSRLAVDNEQFF,TGTGCCAGCAGTCGACTAGCGGTTGACAATGAGCAGTTCTTC
TRBV6-1,-,TRBJ2-7,-,CASIGTARTYEQYF,TGTGCCAGCATAGGGACCGCCCGGACCTACGAGCAGTACTTC
TRBV10-1,-,TRBJ2-3,-,CASSESGLEGTQYF,TGCGCCAGCAGTGAGTCGGGGCTGGAGGGTACGCAGTATTTT
TRBV19,-,TRBJ1-5,-,CASSYQGNGNQPQHF,TGTGCCAGTAGTTATCAGGGGAATGGCAATCAGCCCCAGCATTTT
TRBV21-1,-,TRBJ2-3,-,CASSKCSQGSTDTQYF,TGTGCCAGCAGCAAATGTTCGCAGGGGAGCACAGATACGCAGTATTTT
TRBV6-6,-,TRBJ1-2,-,CASRQQGNDGYTF,TGTGCCAGCAGACAACAGGGTAATGATGGCTACACCTTC
TRBV30,-,TRBJ1-2,-,CAWARDRPQGYTF,TGTGCCTGGGCCCGCGACAGGCCACAAGGCTACACCTTC
TRBV28,once,TRBJ1-2,-,CASSLLGQDSRYGYTF,TGTGCCAGCAGTTTATTAGGGCAGGATTCGCGCTATGGCTACACCTTC
TRBV9,-,TRBJ1-2,TRBD1,CASSEVDRGLYGYTF,TGTGCCAGCAGCGAGGTAGACAGGGGGCTCTATGGCTACACCTTC
TRBV7-9,-,TRBJ1-2,-,CATFEMRGHRGNYGYTF,TGTGCCACCTTTGAGATGAGGGGCCATCGTGGGAACTATGGCTACACCTTC
TRBV7-9,-,TRBJ2-2,TRBD2,CASSLQLAGTGELFF,TGTGCCAGCAGCTTACAACTAGCGGGCACCGGGGAGCTGTTTTTT
TRBV11-3,-,TRBJ2-1,-,CASSLGQGNEQFF,TGTGCCAGCAGCTTAGGGCAGGGCAATGAGCAGTTCTTC
TRBV10-3,-,TRBJ2-6,-,CAITSSSGANVLTF,TGTGCCATCACCTCCAGCTCTGGGGCCAACGTCCTGACTTTC
TRBV18,-,TRBJ1-1,-,CASSPQGLTEAFF,TGTGCCAGCTCACCACAGGGGCTCACTGAAGCTTTCTTT
TRBV7-9,medium-sized,TRBJ1-1,-,CASSLDPTGTRNTEAFF,TGTGCCAGCAGCTTGGACCCAACGGGCACCCGGAACACTGAAGCTTTCTTT
TRBV4-2,-,TRBJ2-7,TRBD2,CASSQVGSGGSYEQYF,TGTGCCAGCAGCCAAGTGGGTAGCGGGGGCTCCTACGAGCAGTACTTC
TRBV5-8,few,TRBJ1-5,-,CASSLGPSYNQPQHF,TGTGCCAGCAGCTTGGGGCCTAGCTACAATCAGCCCCAGCATTTT
TRBV5-1,-,TRBJ1-4,-,CASSLFGTNEKLFF,TGCGCCAGCAGCTTATTTGGAACTAATGAAAAACTGTTTTTT
TRBV5-4,-,TRBJ1-2,TRBD1,CASSQGQDYGYTF,TGTGCCAGCAGCCAGGGACAGGACTATGGCTACACCTTC
TRBV7-9,-,TRBJ1-1,-,CASSFGEATEAFF,TGTGCCAGCAGCTTTGGGGAGGCCACTGAAGCTTTCTTT